These 17 T cell receptor beta chains originate from one sample sequenced in a study of Graves' ophthalmopathy and Graves' hyperthyroidism (dated 2018 in TCRdb). Reads for this sample came from an Illumina HiSeq 2000. For repertoire sequencing, TCR beta CDR3 regions were amplified from RNA transcripts. The first round was an RT-PCR using HTBI primers with the Qiagen OneStep RT-PCR kit, and this first round was followed by a second-round multiplex PCR, then size selection and purification. TCRdb trimmed the raw reads at Q25, called clones with MiXCR and kept productive beta chains. All rows with the same CDR3 protein become a single entry with the most common DNA and genes. This sample holds over 150,000 distinct CDR3 sequences; 30% to 45% were observed only once. Under 7% of the sample rests with the top ten. Specimen: peripheral blood. The receptor set was obtained from a woman in her 40s with Graves' ophthalmopathy. Donor details come from another sample of the same person, matched by shared clones.

The V call is TRBV19, the J call TRBJ2-2; 8 bases match TRBD2. The V and J ends lost 6 bases and 6 bases, in that order; junction bases with no gene match: 12. The CDR3 extends over 16 amino acids. Germline loops: CDR1 LNHDA, CDR2 SQIVND (reference sequence). CDR3 nucleotide sequence: TGTGCCAGTAGCCAAAACCTAAGAGCGGGAGCCGGGGAGCTGTTTTTT. Its translation is CASSQNLRAGAGELFF.

This clonotype was seen a handful of times. The genes are TRBV28 and TRBJ1-1; D is perhaps TRBD1 (5 bases). The CDR3 sequence is 15 residues long. Germline V CDR1 and CDR2: MDHEN, SYDVKM. V lost 4 bases, J lost 1 base, and 13 bases lay in between. CDR3 region: CASSSTAGRNTEAFF. In DNA, the CDR3 is TGTGCCAGCAGTTCGACAGCAGGGAGGAACACTGAAGCTTTCTTT.

This clonotype was observed at least ten times. This sequence joins TRBV5-5 and TRBJ2-7, with 7 bases that match TRBD1. In germline, CDR1 is SGHKS, CDR2 YYEKEE (reference sequence). The CDR3 runs to 14 residues. The V and J ends lost 6 bases and 1 base, in that order; junction bases with no gene match: 7. CDR3: CASTRDSLSYEQYF. The CDR3 DNA follows: TGTGCCAGCACCCGGGACAGCCTATCCTACGAGCAGTACTTC.

J is TRBJ1-1 and V is TRBV4-2; D not resolved. The CDR3 is made up of 11 amino acids. The germline V gene has CDR1 LGHNA and CDR2 YNFKEQ. V was cut by 4 bases and J by 5 bases, with 5 bases left in between. CDR3: CASSRQTEAFF. CDR3 nucleotides: TGTGCCAGCAGCCGACAAACTGAAGCTTTCTTT.

The chain recombines TRBV4-2 with TRBJ1-6; TRBD1 matches at 8 bases. V lost 4 bases, J lost 9 bases, and 11 bases stayed unmatched. The CDR3 runs to 16 residues. The germline V gene encodes CDR1 LGHNA and CDR2 YNFKEQ. CDR3 loop: CASSPRTGTITSPLHF. CDR3 coding DNA: TGTGCCAGCAGCCCGCGGACAGGGACAATCACTTCACCCCTCCACTTT.

This clonotype was recorded many times. Relative to the germline gene, one junction end is altered; a read error may explain this. V usage is TRBV15 and J usage is TRBJ2-7, with no clear D. Per germline, CDR1 LNHNV and CDR2 YYDKDF (reference sequence). There are 14 residues in the CDR3. The CDR3 region is CATSRDGAFDEQYF. Written as DNA, the CDR3 is TGTGCCACCAGTAGAGATGGCGCCTTCGACGAGCAGTACTTC.

This clonotype was found many times. The rearrangement uses TRBV4-2 and TRBJ2-2, with TRBD2 matching 14 bases. The CDR3 is 20 amino acids. In germline, CDR1 is LGHNA, CDR2 YNFKEQ. V trimming: 0 bases; J trimming: 3 bases; junction bases outside the gene matches: 9. CDR3 in amino acids: CASSQDWGLAGVRDTGELFF. The DNA for the CDR3 is TGTGCCAGCAGCCAAGATTGGGGACTAGCGGGAGTAAGGGACACCGGGGAGCTGTTTTTT.

The V gene is TRBV12-3 or TRBV12-4, the J gene TRBJ1-1; TRBD1 is a possible D gene (6 bases). CDR3 length equals 15 residues. Trimming shortened V by 0 bases and J by 2 bases, and 10 bases separated the two germline ends. This CDR3 reads CASSLALGTNTEAFF. CDR3 bases: TGTGCCAGCAGTTTAGCGCTTGGGACAAACACTGAAGCTTTCTTT.

V and J are TRBV28 and TRBJ2-7, with 8 nucleotides matching TRBD2. Trimming took 7 bases from V and 2 from J; bases not matched to a gene: 7. Germline loops: CDR1 MDHEN, CDR2 SYDVKM. The CDR3 is made up of 14 amino acids. In DNA, the CDR3 is TGTGCCAGCACGACGGGAGGGAAGACCTACGAGCAGTACTTC. It translates to CASTTGGKTYEQYF. Full variable domain (remainder filled in from reference TRBV28 and TRBJ2-7): DVKVTQSSRYLVKRTGEKVFLECVQDMDHENMFWYRQDPGLGLRLIYFSYDVKMKEKGDIPEGYSVSREKKERFSLILESASTNQTSMYLCASTTGGKTYEQYFGPGTRLTVT.

This clonotype was counted at least ten times. The chain employs TRBV7-2 and TRBJ1-6, with D unresolved. Per germline, CDR1 SGHTA and CDR2 FQGNSA. V lost 2 bases and J lost 7, with 12 bases in between. This CDR3 region has 15 residues. The CDR3, as DNA: TGTGCCAGCAGCTTACTCTCCACTCAAAATTCACCCCTCCACTTT. Translating it yields CASSLLSTQNSPLHF.

In this sample, this clonotype turned up many times. CDR3 in DNA: TGTGCCACGGGCCCGGGACAGGGGATTTCTGAGCTGTTTTTT. Amino acid sequence: CATGPGQGISELFF. The V call is TRBV15, the J call TRBJ2-2; 10 bases match TRBD1. CDR1 LNHNV and CDR2 YYDKDF come from the germline V gene (reference sequence). This CDR3 comprises 14 residues. The V segment lost 9 bases and the J segment 11 bases; nucleotides outside the gene matches: 12. The entire variable domain, with the rest obtained from reference TRBV15 and TRBJ2-2, is as follows: DAMVIQNPRYQVTQFGKPVTLSCSQTLNHNVMYWYQQKSSQAPKLLFHYYDKDFNNEADTPDNFQSRRPNTSFCFLDIRSPGLGDTAMYLCATGPGQGISELFFGEGSRLTVL.

This clonotype has at least ten counts. The rearrangement joins TRBV3-1 to TRBJ2-7; 12 bases agree with TRBD2. Trimming took 1 base from V and 2 from J; bases not matched to a gene: 12. The CDR3 is 19 amino acids. The germline V gene has CDR1 LGHDT and CDR2 YNNKEL (reference sequence). The CDR3 protein is CASSQVSASGRAGPYEQYF. As DNA, the CDR3 is TGTGCCAGCAGCCAAGTATCAGCTAGCGGGAGGGCCGGACCCTACGAGCAGTACTTC.

This clonotype was counted many times. V usage is TRBV7-2 and J usage is TRBJ1-1; D is ambiguous. Trimming removed 5 bases from V and 0 bases from J, with 7 bases in between. CDR1 SGHTA and CDR2 FQGNSA come from the germline V gene. The CDR3 consists of 13 residues. The CDR3, as DNA: TGTGCCAGCAGCACTATGATGAACACTGAAGCTTTCTTT. It specifies CASSTMMNTEAFF.

Many counts were recorded for this clonotype. The CDR3 protein is CASSQPSGGKTDTQYF. The CDR3 nucleotides are TGTGCCAGCAGCCAACCCAGCGGGGGTAAGACAGATACGCAGTATTTT. This chain uses TRBV3-1 with TRBJ2-3, with TRBD2 identical over 8 bases. This CDR3 has 16 residues. Per germline, CDR1 LGHDT and CDR2 YNNKEL (reference sequence). Trimming at V came to 2 bases and at J to 3 bases, leaving 7 bases not matched to a gene.

The sample holds many counts of this clonotype. V and J are TRBV6-1 and TRBJ2-7; D is perhaps TRBD2 (5 bases). Germline CDR1 reads MNHNS; CDR2 reads SASEGT. The CDR3 totals 13 residues. With 3 bases removed from V and 3 bases from J, the gap between germline ends came to 9 bases. The CDR3 DNA sequence: TGTGCCAGCAGTGAGACTCGGGGCTACGAGCAGTACTTC. It translates to CASSETRGYEQYF.

The sample holds many counts of this clonotype. The chain is built from TRBV7-9 and TRBJ2-7; D might be TRBD2 (6 bases). The CDR3 is 14 residues long. Germline V gene data show CDR1 as SEHNR and CDR2 as FQNEAQ (reference sequence). V lost 1 base, J lost 2 bases, and 9 bases lay in between. CDR3 in DNA: TGTGCCAGCAGCTTAGGAGGCGGGACCTACGAGCAGTACTTC. Its protein product is CASSLGGGTYEQYF.

The chain couples TRBV12-3 or TRBV12-4 to TRBJ2-7; 8 bases line up with TRBD1. CDR3 length: 12 residues. Trimming took 4 bases from V and 5 from J; bases not matched to a gene: 1. The chain's CDR3 is CASSYRGNEQYF. CDR3 coding DNA: TGTGCCAGCAGTTACAGGGGGAACGAGCAGTACTTC.